The rows below give T cell receptor beta chains drawn from one sample of a study of blood T cell repertoires in COVID-19. Only in-frame clones appear in the TCRdb table, and some are missing; sequencing was by immunoSEQ multiplex PCR. This table holds over 400,000 clones, about nine tenths found once. Sequencing was done on a sample of PBMCs or T cells enriched from blood (not recorded which). The origin of the receptors is a woman in her sixties or seventies who had recovered from COVID-19. CDR3s include the opening cysteine and the closing phenylalanine or tryptophan. Each record gives: clone size, J gene, D gene, V gene, CDR3 DNA, CDR3 protein. The D gene is left open where the match is weak. Rows give clone size only sometimes, using once, few, many, or a class for an expanded clone.

-	TRBJ2-3	TRBD2	TRBV3-1/TRBV3-2	TGTGCCAGCAGCCACACCATAGCGGGGGGGCGAACAGATACGCAGTATTTT	CASSHTIAGGRTDTQYF
-	TRBJ2-4	-	TRBV2	TGTGCCAGCAGCGGACAGTCAATGGCCAAAAACATTCAGTACTTC	CASSGQSMAKNIQYF
-	TRBJ1-1	-	TRBV9	TGTGCCAGCAGCGCATCCCCCAAGCGGGGAGGGACTGAAGCTTTCTTT	CASSASPKRGGTEAFF
-	TRBJ1-5	-	TRBV19	TGTGCCAGTAGTATAACCGGGATCGGCAATCAGCCCCAGCATTTT	CASSITGIGNQPQHF
once	TRBJ1-2	-	TRBV6-5	TGTGCCAGCCGTTCAGCTAACTATGGCTACACCTTC	CASRSANYGYTF
-	TRBJ2-1	-	TRBV4-1	TGCGCCAGCAGCCAACTTGGCGGTTCCTACAATGAGCAGTTCTTC	CASSQLGGSYNEQFF
-	TRBJ1-5	TRBD1	TRBV30	TGTGCCTGGAGTACAGGGGGGGGTCAGCCCCAGCATTTT	CAWSTGGGQPQHF
-	TRBJ2-3	-	TRBV13	TGTGCCAGCTATGGGCGGGGTGTGTCAGATACGCAGTATTTT	CASYGRGVSDTQYF
-	TRBJ2-2	-	TRBV10-3	TGTGCCATCAGTAGCTCCGGGGACACCGGGGAGCTGTTTTTT	CAISSSGDTGELFF
-	TRBJ1-3	-	TRBV6-5	TGTGCCAGCAGTTACTCGGCGGCAGGGGGAAACACCATATATTTT	CASSYSAAGGNTIYF
-	TRBJ1-3	-	TRBV19	TGTGCCAGTAGTAACGGGAACTCTGGAAACACCATATATTTT	CASSNGNSGNTIYF
-	TRBJ2-3	TRBD2	TRBV7-2	TGTGCCAGCAGCTTTAGCGGGGGCGGTACAGATACGCAGTATTTT	CASSFSGGGTDTQYF
-	TRBJ2-3	-	TRBV7-2	TGTGCCAGCAGCCACGTTAGTAGCACAGATACGCAGTATTTT	CASSHVSSTDTQYF
-	TRBJ1-2	-	TRBV3-1/TRBV3-2	TGTGCCAGCAGCCAGACCTTGGGAGGGTTCTATGGCTACACCTTC	CASSQTLGGFYGYTF
-	TRBJ1-2	TRBD1	TRBV3-1/TRBV3-2	TGTGCCAGCAGCTCTTTCACCGGGACAGGTTTTAACTATGGCTACACCTTC	CASSSFTGTGFNYGYTF
-	TRBJ1-4	-	TRBV12-3/TRBV12-4	TGTGCCAGCAGTTTTGGGCAGGGAAAACTGTTTTTT	CASSFGQGKLFF
-	TRBJ2-1	-	TRBV5-1	TGCGCCAGCAGCTTGGGTTCGGGGTCTCACGATGAGCAGTTCTTC	CASSLGSGSHDEQFF